This T cell receptor beta chain was captured by sequencing in a study of lymphopenia after photon versus proton radiotherapy. This clone was seen a handful of times. Its antigen is unidentified. Sequencing was performed with immunoSEQ multiplex PCR; in TCRdb, only in-frame clones are kept and a portion is missing. The table lists 55,000 to 70,000 clones, more than 75% of them singletons. The CDR3 runs to 15 residues. Germline V gene data show CDR1 as SGHTS and CDR2 as YDEGEE. The germline V and J ends were trimmed by 0 bases and 4 bases, with 10 bases remaining between them. General study results and limits: Survival link was tested only in deceased patients; proton benefit remains a possibility. Larger post-nadir TCR diversity loss correlated inversely with survival in deceased patients. After the lymphocyte nadir, photon-treated repertoires showed oligoclonal expansion, especially of CD8+ Temra cells. Relative stability marked proton patients; photon patients lost diversity and naive cells.

This sequence joins TRBV5-8 and TRBJ2-2; D possibly corresponds to TRBD1 (5 bases). This TCR was recovered from an elderly man with esophageal cancer. The starting material was peripheral blood, obtained from a patient treated with proton-based radiotherapy. CDR3 sequence reads: CASSLGQHSTGELFF. Here the CDR3 DNA reads TGTGCCAGCAGCTTGGGACAGCATAGCACCGGGGAGCTGTTTTTT.